These 15 T cell receptor beta chains were sequenced from one sample in a study of T cell responses to AZD1222 COVID-19 vaccine. Sequencing was performed with immunoSEQ multiplex PCR; in TCRdb, only in-frame clones are kept and a portion is missing. The sample holds roughly 110,000 clones, 70% to 90% seen once. Specimen: peripheral blood, collected on day 0 of AZD1222 vaccination. The receptors derive from an adult in good health.

The chain couples TRBV28 to TRBJ2-5; weak D call: TRBD1 (6 bases). Germline assignment: CDR1 MDHEN and CDR2 SYDVKM. The CDR3 is 16 residues long. V was trimmed by 3 bases and J by 2 bases, leaving 16 bases between them. The CDR3 nucleotides are TGTGCCAGCAGTTTTGACCCCACAGGGCTACAAGAGACCCAGTACTTC. It codes for CASSFDPTGLQETQYF.

The chain links TRBV27 to TRBJ1-1; 7 bases are shared with TRBD1. The CDR3 spans 16 residues. Germline V lookup: CDR1 MNHEY, CDR2 SMNVEV (reference sequence). With 6 bases clipped from V and 2 bases from J, the junction kept 12 bases outside the gene matches. The DNA for the CDR3 is TGTGCCAGCAGGTCCCCCAGGGGGGCAATCAACACTGAAGCTTTCTTT. Translating gives CASRSPRGAINTEAFF.

This clone appeared a few times. The CDR3 DNA reads TGCAGTGCTAGTAAGGGCTGGGAGTACGAGCAGTACTTC. This translates into CSASKGWEYEQYF. The chain couples TRBV20-1 to TRBJ2-7, with D perhaps matching TRBD2 (5 bases). Trimming stripped 3 bases from V and 4 bases from J, with 13 bases between. The CDR3 has 13 amino acids. Germline CDR1 is DFQATT and CDR2 is SNEGSKA (reference sequence).

The rearrangement links TRBV9 to TRBJ2-5, with a tentative D call TRBD2 (6 bases). The V gene's germline CDR1 is SGDLS and CDR2 YYNGEE. This CDR3 comprises 15 residues. The V and J ends lost 3 bases and 4 bases respectively, with 16 bases between them. In DNA form, the CDR3 reads TGTGCCAGCAGCGCTACCTCCGCGGGGCTAGAGACCCAGTACTTC. Translating gives CASSATSAGLETQYF.

V gene TRBV9 combines with J gene TRBJ2-3, with 7 positions matching TRBD2. The length of the CDR3 is 14 residues. Germline CDR1 is SGDLS and CDR2 is YYNGEE. After removal of 1 base from V and 6 bases from J, the junction contained 5 bases not matched to a gene. CDR3 sequence: CASSVFAGDDTQYF. CDR3 nucleotides: TGTGCCAGCAGCGTATTTGCGGGAGACGATACGCAGTATTTT.

This chain connects TRBV11-3 to TRBJ2-7; D call uncertain. This CDR3 comprises 14 residues. Germline lookup yields CDR1 SGHNT and CDR2 YENEEA. V dropped 5 bases and J dropped 1 base, with 12 bases sitting between them. The CDR3 loop reads CASSLAEASYEQYF. The CDR3 nucleotides read TGTGCCAGCAGCCTCGCAGAGGCTTCCTACGAGCAGTACTTC.

The V and J genes are TRBV28 and TRBJ2-5, with D perhaps TRBD2 (5 bases). The CDR3 covers 15 residues. CDR1 and CDR2 (germline): MDHEN, SYDVKM. With 4 bases removed from V and 3 bases from J, the gap between germline ends came to 15 bases. The CDR3 loop reads CASSSPGSVKETQYF. The CDR3 DNA is TGTGCCAGCAGTTCGCCGGGGTCGGTAAAAGAGACCCAGTACTTC.

This clone appeared once. The chain has TRBV28 and TRBJ1-1, with 10 bases fitting TRBD1. This CDR3 is built from 15 residues. The J segment lost 0 bases and the V segment lost 10 bases, leaving 8 bases of the junction unmatched. Germline V gene data show CDR1 as MDHEN and CDR2 as SYDVKM. CDR3 residues: CATYGQGDMNTEAFF. In nucleotides, the CDR3 is TGTGCCACTTACGGACAGGGGGACATGAACACTGAAGCTTTCTTT.

V usage is TRBV18 and J usage is TRBJ1-1, with D hard to call. Germline assignment: CDR1 KGHSH and CDR2 LQKENI. With 3 bases removed from V and 3 bases from J, the gap between germline ends came to 8 bases. This CDR3 has 13 amino acids. For the CDR3, the DNA is TGTGCCAGCTCACCCGACGGATACACTGAAGCTTTCTTT. Translation gives CASSPDGYTEAFF.

The chain recombines TRBV7-6 with TRBJ2-1; 7 nucleotides align to TRBD2. The CDR3 extends over 14 amino acids. V shed 8 bases and J 7 bases; nucleotides not matched to a gene: 11. The germline V gene has CDR1 SGHVS and CDR2 FNYEAQ. CDR3 sequence (DNA): TGTGCCAGCCGTACGGCTAGCGGTGCGAATGAGCAGTTCTTC. Translating gives CASRTASGANEQFF.

The chain recombines TRBV7-9 with TRBJ2-1; a possible D gene is TRBD2 (6 bases). V was cut by 0 bases and J by 5 bases, with 11 bases left in between. The germline V gene encodes CDR1 SEHNR and CDR2 FQNEAQ (reference sequence). This CDR3 has 15 amino acids. The CDR3 region has the DNA TGTGCCAGCAGCTTAGCACTAGCAGCCGACAATGAGCAGTTCTTC. Its translation: CASSLALAADNEQFF.

The chain recombines TRBV30 with TRBJ2-1; D remains unclear. The V gene lost 3 bases and the J gene lost 7 bases, with 13 bases spanning the gap. This CDR3 spans 13 amino acids. Germline V gene data show CDR1 as GTSNPN and CDR2 as SVGIG (reference sequence). Written as DNA, the CDR3 is TGTGCCTGGAGAGCCGAGGTGGTGAATGAGCAGTTCTTC. Its protein is CAWRAEVVNEQFF.

The V and J genes are TRBV7-2 and TRBJ1-6; possibly TRBD1 for D (6 bases). The CDR3 totals 15 residues. Trimming stripped 2 bases from V and 7 bases from J, with 12 bases between. Germline V gene sequence: CDR1 SGHTA, CDR2 FQGNSA. The CDR3 spells CASSLLGRGNSPLHF. The CDR3 nucleotides read TGTGCCAGCAGCTTATTGGGCAGGGGAAATTCACCCCTCCACTTT.

The V gene is TRBV10-3, the J gene TRBJ1-2; D not certain. The CDR3 runs 15 residues. Trimming took 3 bases from V and 0 from J, leaving 11 bases between them. Germline CDR1 reads ENHRY; CDR2 reads SYGVKD. CDR3 protein: CAISDRTEANYGYTF. The CDR3 DNA reads as TGTGCCATCAGTGACCGAACAGAAGCTAACTATGGCTACACCTTC.

The chain employs TRBV24-1 and TRBJ1-2; 9 nucleotides line up with TRBD1. Germline V lookup: CDR1 KGHDR, CDR2 SFDVKD. This CDR3 is 15 amino acids long. V shed 4 bases, J shed 5 bases, and the junction held 7 bases outside the gene matches. The CDR3 DNA reads as TGTGCCACCAGTGACCCGGGACAGGGAATGTATGGCTACACCTTC. Translation: CATSDPGQGMYGYTF.